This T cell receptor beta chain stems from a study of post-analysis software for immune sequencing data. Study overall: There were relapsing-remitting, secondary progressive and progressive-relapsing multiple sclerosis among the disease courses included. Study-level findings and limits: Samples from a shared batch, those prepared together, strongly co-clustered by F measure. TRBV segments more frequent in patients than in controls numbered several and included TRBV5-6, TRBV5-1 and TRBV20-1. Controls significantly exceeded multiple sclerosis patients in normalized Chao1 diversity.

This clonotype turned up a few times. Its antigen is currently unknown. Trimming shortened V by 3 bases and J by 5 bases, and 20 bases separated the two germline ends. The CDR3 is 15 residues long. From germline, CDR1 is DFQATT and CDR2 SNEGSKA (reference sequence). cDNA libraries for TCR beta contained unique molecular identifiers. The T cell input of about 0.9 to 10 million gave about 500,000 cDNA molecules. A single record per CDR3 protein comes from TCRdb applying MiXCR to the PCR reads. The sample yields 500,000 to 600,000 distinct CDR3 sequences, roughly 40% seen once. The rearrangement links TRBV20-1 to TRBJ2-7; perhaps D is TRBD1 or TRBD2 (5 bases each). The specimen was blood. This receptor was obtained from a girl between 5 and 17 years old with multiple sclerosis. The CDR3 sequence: CSARSRGRQENEQYF. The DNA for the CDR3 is TGCAGTGCTAGGTCCCGGGGACGTCAGGAGAACGAGCAGTACTTC.